What follows is one T cell receptor beta chain and its context. Its matching antigen is unknown. PCR primers comprised 60 Vbeta and 13 Jbeta primers. Measured with immunoSEQ multiplex PCR; TCRdb has only the in-frame clones, and not every one. The sample has around 150,000 clones; 80% are singletons. The V end lost 4 bases, the J end lost 1 base, and 12 bases lay between the germline ends. Germline CDR1 and CDR2: LGHNA and YNFKEQ. The CDR3 consists of 15 residues. The data were taken from a study of cytomegalovirus exposure and HLA in healthy donors. Study-level background: Researchers found that roughly 80% of over 350 genotyped donors fell within the Caucasian-associated ancestry cluster. General observations from the study: Altogether, 160 or so TCR beta chains were recorded as cytomegalovirus-associated. Presence/absence analyses assumed roughly uniform sequencing depth across donors. Productive rates of about 87% or about 30% were seen for most TCR beta V segments in an earlier analysis.

V is TRBV4-2 and J is TRBJ2-3, with D possibly TRBD1 on 5 matching bases. This receptor was taken from a man younger than 45 in good health and CMV-seronegative. Sequenced: PBMCs. The CDR3 DNA reads as TGTGCCAGCAGCCGAGACTTACAGGGCACAGATACGCAGTATTTT. Protein product: CASSRDLQGTDTQYF.